Presented here are 21 T cell receptor beta chains from one specimen sequenced in a study of regulatory T cells in long-lasting Graves disease. This sample's time point: persistent/refractory GD, antithyroid drugs over 5 years with positive TRAb. Extracted PBMC RNA gave rise to the TCR library. Assembly of TCR beta libraries relied on iRepertoire HTBI primers together with Arm-PCR of CDR3 regions. TCRdb used MiXCR to reprocess the multiplex PCR reads, holding one entry per CDR3 protein. The sample includes around 400,000 distinct CDR3 sequences, around 20% of them seen just once. The source was peripheral blood mononuclear cells (PBMCs), collected when the disease was refractory, from a patient treated with antithyroid drugs. The receptors come from a female donor with Graves disease.

Many counts were recorded for this clonotype. This chain connects TRBV20-1 to TRBJ2-5, with 10 bases identical to TRBD2. Trimming at V came to 1 base and at J to 4 bases, leaving 6 bases not matched to a gene. The CDR3 totals 15 residues. The germline V gene encodes CDR1 DFQATT and CDR2 SNEGSKA (reference sequence). The CDR3 coding sequence is TGCAGTGCTAGAGGTCTAGCGGGAGTGGGAGAGACCCAGTACTTC. It codes for CSARGLAGVGETQYF.

Concerning this clonotype itself: A much larger clone differs by one base, so this may be a read error. The chain employs TRBV6-2 or TRBV6-3 and TRBJ1-2; 8 bases map to TRBD1. Germline V gives CDR1 MNHEY, CDR2 SVGEGT. The CDR3 is made up of 12 amino acids. The CDR3 DNA reads TGTACCAGCTTGGGACAGGCCTATGGCTACACCTTC. Translation gives CTSLGQAYGYTF.

The rearrangement uses TRBV6-2 or TRBV6-3 and TRBJ1-6; D gene uncertain. The germline gives CDR1 MNHEY, CDR2 SVGEGT. The CDR3 runs to 17 residues. Trimming removed 2 bases from V and 0 bases from J, with 11 bases in between. The CDR3 DNA reads as TGTGCCAGCAGTTACAAAGGACCCAGCTCCTATAATTCACCCCTCCACTTT. Protein product: CASSYKGPSSYNSPLHF.

This clonotype was counted ten times or more. This chain joins TRBV6-1 and TRBJ1-4; D gene ambiguous. The germline CDR1 and CDR2 sequences are MNHNS and SASEGT. V was cut by 7 bases and J by 6 bases, with 15 bases left in between. This CDR3 is 14 amino acids long. The CDR3 loop is CASTGKGSDEKLFF. The DNA of the CDR3 is TGTGCCAGCACCGGGAAAGGTTCCGATGAAAAACTGTTTTTT.

This clonotype was found many times. The V and J genes are TRBV25-1 and TRBJ2-7; TRBD1 is a possible D gene (6 bases). Germline V gene lookup returns CDR1 MGHDK and CDR2 SYGVNS. CDR3 length: 15 amino acids. Trimming removed 6 bases from V and 2 bases from J, with 17 bases in between. This CDR3 is CASRRKTGSTYEQYF. In DNA form, the CDR3 reads TGTGCCAGCAGGAGAAAGACAGGATCTACCTACGAGCAGTACTTC.

This clonotype occurred many times. The gene calls are TRBV7-9 and TRBJ2-7, with D tentatively TRBD2 (6 bases). V dropped 5 bases and J dropped 2 bases, with 16 bases sitting between them. This CDR3 contains 15 residues. Germline CDR1 and CDR2: SEHNR and FQNEAQ (reference sequence). The CDR3 is CASSATPGRPYEQYF. The CDR3 nucleotides read TGTGCCAGCAGCGCCACTCCCGGGAGACCCTACGAGCAGTACTTC.

This clonotype was observed a few times. The junction departs from the called germline gene at one end, perhaps through a read error. The chain employs TRBV30 and TRBJ1-1; perhaps TRBD1 as D (6 bases). The length of the CDR3 is 13 residues. CDR1 GTSNPN and CDR2 SVGIG come from the germline V gene (reference sequence). In DNA, the CDR3 is TGTGCCTGGAGGACAGGATTCAACACTGAGGCTTTCTTT. Translation gives CAWRTGFNTEAFF.

V gene TRBV10-3 combines with J gene TRBJ2-7, with D perhaps being TRBD1 or TRBD2 (5 bases each). With 0 bases removed from V and 0 bases from J, the gap between germline ends came to 15 bases. The CDR3 runs 17 residues. The germline V gene encodes CDR1 ENHRY and CDR2 SYGVKD. Here the CDR3 reads CAISESTRGGSSYEQYF. In DNA form, the CDR3 reads TGTGCCATCAGTGAGTCGACTCGGGGCGGTAGCTCCTACGAGCAGTACTTC.

A few counts support this clonotype. The CDR3 sequence: CSARPQGFQTPQYF. The CDR3 nucleotides read TGCAGTGCGAGGCCCCAGGGATTCCAAACACCTCAGTACTTC. J is TRBJ2-7 and V is TRBV20-1; a possible D gene is TRBD1 (5 bases). The V end lost 6 bases, the J end lost 10 bases, and 25 bases lay between the germline ends. The CDR3 contains 14 residues. CDR1 is DFQATT and CDR2 is SNEGSKA in the germline V gene (reference sequence).

This rearrangement joins TRBV28 to TRBJ2-3; 9 bases match TRBD1. Germline CDR1 is MDHEN and CDR2 is SYDVKM. J lost 1 base, V lost 11 bases, and 7 bases had no gene match. There are 14 residues in the CDR3. The CDR3 nucleotides read TGTGCCGGCTCTTGGACAGGGGGCACAGATACGCAGTATTTT. Amino acid sequence: CAGSWTGGTDTQYF.

This clonotype was seen at least ten times. The rearrangement links TRBV2 to TRBJ2-7, with a possible D match to TRBD2 (5 bases). The CDR3 runs 13 residues. V dropped 11 bases and J dropped 5 bases, with 19 bases sitting between them. Per germline, CDR1 SNHLY and CDR2 FYNNEI. This chain's CDR3 is CALTTGNHNEQYF. DNA of the CDR3: TGTGCCCTTACCACGGGGAACCACAACGAGCAGTACTTC.

This clonotype was observed a single time. The rearrangement links TRBV30 to TRBJ2-2; 12 bases map to TRBD1. V lost 3 bases to trimming and J lost 7 bases; unmatched junction nucleotides: 6. The CDR3 totals 15 residues. CDR1 and CDR2 from the germline V gene are GTSNPN and SVGIG (reference sequence). CDR3 region: CAWRGQGASIGELFF. CDR3 nucleotide sequence: TGTGCCTGGAGGGGACAGGGGGCGAGTATCGGGGAGCTGTTTTTT.

This clonotype was seen repeatedly, ten times or more. The chain links TRBV5-1 to TRBJ1-1; D is perhaps TRBD1 (5 bases). The CDR3 contains 14 residues. Trimming removed 0 bases from V and 5 bases from J, with 11 bases in between. Germline V CDR1 and CDR2: SGHRS, YFSETQ. The CDR3 bases are TGCGCCAGCAGCTTGGCAGGGTTCGAAACTGAAGCTTTCTTT. Protein sequence: CASSLAGFETEAFF.

In regard to this clonotype: A single base separates this from a much larger clone, so it may be a read error. The CDR3 sequence: CASGPPLGQTNEQFF. The CDR3 coding sequence is TGTGCCAGCGGCCCTCCTCTCGGACAGACCAATGAGCAGTTCTTC. This chain connects TRBV6-1 to TRBJ2-1; weak D call: TRBD1 (6 bases). The CDR3 extends over 15 amino acids. The germline V gene encodes CDR1 MNHNS and CDR2 SASEGT. V was pared by 8 bases and J by 6 bases, with 20 bases between.

This clonotype was detected ten times or more. The V call is TRBV6-2 or TRBV6-3, the J call TRBJ1-5, with D possibly being TRBD1 (5 bases). This CDR3 contains 14 residues. Germline CDR1 is MNHEY and CDR2 is SVGEGT. With 6 bases removed from V and 9 bases from J, the gap between germline ends came to 18 bases. The CDR3 coding sequence is TGTGCCAGCAGGCCTGGGGCCTCTACTCGGCCCCAGCATTTT. Its protein product is CASRPGASTRPQHF.

The genes are TRBV5-4 and TRBJ1-2; D uncertain. The CDR3 runs to 16 residues. V lost 4 bases, J lost 0 bases, and 16 bases lay in between. CDR1 SGHNT and CDR2 YYREEE come from the germline V gene (reference sequence). The CDR3, as DNA: TGTGCCAGCAGCCGACGGGCCTCATCCCCTAACTATGGCTACACCTTC. The encoded protein is CASSRRASSPNYGYTF.

The table lists this clonotype with a few counts. This sequence joins TRBV10-3 and TRBJ1-1; TRBD1 is a possible D gene (5 bases). Between the trimmed V and J ends, which lost 7 bases and 0 bases, there was a span of 12 bases. CDR3 length: 14 amino acids. Germline-derived CDR1 and CDR2 are ENHRY and SYGVKD. As DNA, the CDR3 is TGTGCCATCAAAGGACAAAACATGAACACTGAAGCTTTCTTT. It yields the protein CAIKGQNMNTEAFF.

Note on this clonotype: With only one base between it and a far larger clone, this is likely a read error. The chain links TRBV6-2 or TRBV6-3 to TRBJ1-2; perhaps TRBD1 as D (6 bases). Trimming pared 8 bases from V and 9 bases from J, leaving 19 bases between. The CDR3 consists of 13 residues. Germline CDR1 and CDR2: MNHEY and SVGEGT. CDR3 nucleotide sequence: TGTGCCAGCGGCCCACAGGGAGAGATGAGCTACACCTTC. It translates to CASGPQGEMSYTF.

The table lists this clonotype with many counts. The chain employs TRBV12-3 or TRBV12-4 and TRBJ2-2, with TRBD2 matching 12 bases. This CDR3 spans 17 amino acids. V lost 6 bases to trimming and J lost 7 bases; unmatched junction nucleotides: 12. The chain's CDR3 is CASSPPLAGGPSGELFF. CDR3 DNA: TGTGCCAGCAGCCCCCCTCTAGCGGGAGGGCCAAGCGGGGAGCTGTTTTTT.

This clonotype was seen more than once but under ten times. The V gene is TRBV15, the J gene TRBJ2-7; 11 bases fit TRBD2. V was clipped by 5 bases and J by 7 bases; unmatched bases: 4. Germline V CDR1 and CDR2: LNHNV, YYDKDF (reference sequence). The CDR3 has 13 residues. CDR3 in DNA: TGTGCCACCAGCGTACTAGCGGGGGAGGAGCAGTACTTC. It encodes CATSVLAGEEQYF.

The rearrangement joins TRBV28 to TRBJ2-1; TRBD2 matches at 11 bases. V was pared by 5 bases and J by 6 bases, with 12 bases of the junction left unmatched. This CDR3 region has 17 residues. Per germline, CDR1 MDHEN and CDR2 SYDVKM. The CDR3: CASSHLATSGIRNEQFF. DNA for the CDR3: TGTGCCAGCAGTCACCTTGCGACTAGCGGGATTCGCAATGAGCAGTTCTTC.